The 28 T cell receptor beta chains below all came from one sample that was sequenced in a study of identical twins. MiXCR, run by TCRdb on the 5' RACE reads, gives a single entry per CDR3 protein. The sample has 1.5 million to 2 million distinct CDR3 sequences, about 31% seen once. The sequenced sample was cord blood. These receptors originate from a newborn girl in good health.

The J gene is TRBJ2-2, the V gene TRBV20-1; D tentatively reads TRBD1 or TRBD2 (5 bases each). The V gene's germline CDR1 is DFQATT and CDR2 SNEGSKA (reference sequence). The CDR3 runs 14 residues. The germline V and J ends were trimmed by 5 bases and 1 base, with 11 bases remaining between them. The CDR3 nucleotides are TGCAGTGCTTCCAGGGAGCTGAACACCGGGGAGCTGTTTTTT. Its protein is CSASRELNTGELFF.

This clonotype showed up many times. A junction boundary mismatches the germline segment, possibly from a read error. The chain joins TRBV29-1 to TRBJ2-3; D unclear. The CDR3 is made up of 12 amino acids. CDR1 SQVTM and CDR2 ANQGSEA come from the germline V gene. This CDR3 reads CSVDTSTDTQYF. The CDR3 DNA follows: TGCAGCGTTGACACGAGCACGGATACGCAGTATTTT.

This clonotype was seen only a few times. The chain combines TRBV28 with TRBJ2-7; D is ambiguous. This CDR3 comprises 14 residues. Trimming stripped 7 bases from V and 3 bases from J, with 16 bases between. CDR1 and CDR2 (germline): MDHEN, SYDVKM. The DNA of the CDR3 is TGTGCCAGCATGCTCCGACATGGTAGCTACGAGCAGTACTTC. It yields the protein CASMLRHGSYEQYF.

This clonotype was seen more than once but under ten times. Germline and junction disagree at one end, which may indicate a read error. This sequence joins TRBV7-2 and TRBJ2-7; 7 bases fit TRBD2. CDR3 length: 14 residues. Looked up from germline, CDR1 is SGHTA and CDR2 is FQGNSA. CDR3 amino acids: CASSFRLATYGQYF. The CDR3, as DNA: TGTGCCAGCAGCTTCCGACTAGCAACCTACGGGCAGTACTTC.

Points on this clonotype: This may be a read error, as it is one base from a much larger clone. This chain uses TRBV5-1 with TRBJ2-6, with a possible D match to TRBD1 (5 bases). The CDR3 is 18 amino acids. Germline V CDR1 and CDR2: SGHRS, YFSETQ. Written as DNA, the CDR3 is TGCGCCGGCAGCTTGTCCGACAGTCCCCTCTCTGGGGCCAACGTCCTGACTTTC. Protein sequence: CAGSLSDSPLSGANVLTF.

The chain recombines TRBV25-1 with TRBJ2-2, with D uncertain. The CDR3 loop spans 14 amino acids. Germline CDR1 is MGHDK and CDR2 is SYGVNS. Trimming removed 4 bases at V and 1 base at J, with 7 bases between. The CDR3 coding sequence is TGTGCCAGCAGTGTTGGGGTGAACACCGGGGAGCTGTTTTTT. The encoded protein is CASSVGVNTGELFF.

Regarding this clonotype: One end of the junction does not line up with germline, which may come from a read error. The chain has TRBV6-5 and TRBJ2-6; D is possibly TRBD1 or TRBD2 (5 bases each). The CDR3 loop spans 15 amino acids. Germline CDR1 MNHEY, CDR2 SVGAGI. The CDR3 sequence is CAGSYEGSGANVLTF. The DNA of the CDR3 is TGTGCCGGCAGTTACGAGGGTTCCGGGGCTAACGTCCTGACTTTC.

The chain combines TRBV28 with TRBJ2-7; the match to TRBD1 covers 9 bases. The CDR3 covers 16 residues. Germline V CDR1 and CDR2: MDHEN, SYDVKM. Trimming at V came to 3 bases and at J to 7 bases, leaving 13 bases not matched to a gene. The CDR3 nucleotides are TGTGCCAGCAGTTTTTTATCCGGGACAGGGTACAATGAGCAGTACTTC. This codes for CASSFLSGTGYNEQYF.

V usage is TRBV2 and J usage is TRBJ1-5, with TRBD1 matching over 8 bases. Germline-derived CDR1 and CDR2 are SNHLY and FYNNEI. CDR3 length: 17 amino acids. J was trimmed by 0 bases and V by 4 bases; bases with no gene match: 8. The CDR3 DNA follows: TGTGCCAGCAGTGGACCCGGACAGGGCCCTAGCAATCAGCCCCAGCATTTT. This encodes CASSGPGQGPSNQPQHF. Full variable domain (remainder filled in from reference TRBV2 and TRBJ1-5): EPEVTQTPSHQVTQMGQEVILRCVPISNHLYFYWYRQILGQKVEFLVSFYNNEISEKSEIFDDQFSVERPDGSNFTLKIRSTKLEDSAMYFCASSGPGQGPSNQPQHFGDGTRLSIL.

This chain joins TRBV4-1 and TRBJ2-1; TRBD2 aligns across 13 bases. Germline CDR1 and CDR2: MGHRA and YSYEKL. J was trimmed by 12 bases and V by 2 bases; bases with no gene match: 7. The CDR3 spans 15 residues. The CDR3 DNA reads as TGCGCCAGCAGCCAACTGGGACTAGCGGGGAGGGGGCAGTTCTTC. It encodes CASSQLGLAGRGQFF.

The CDR3 region has the DNA TGTGCCAGCACCCTGACCGGCGGTACGCAGTATTTT. Encoded protein: CASTLTGGTQYF. The chain links TRBV13 to TRBJ2-3; unclear D gene. Germline assignment: CDR1 PRHDT and CDR2 FYEKMQ (reference sequence). CDR3 size: 12 residues. V lost 7 bases and J 8 bases, leaving 13 bases between the germline ends.

The chain is built from TRBV28 and TRBJ2-1, with 11 bases fitting TRBD1. Germline CDR1 and CDR2: MDHEN and SYDVKM. V trimming: 2 bases; J trimming: 5 bases; junction bases outside the gene matches: 2. The CDR3 is 15 residues long. The CDR3 sequence is CASSLVDRGHNEQFF. CDR3 bases: TGTGCCAGCAGTTTAGTGGACAGGGGGCACAATGAGCAGTTCTTC. The variable domain in full, completed from reference TRBV28 and TRBJ2-1, reads DVKVTQSSRYLVKRTGEKVFLECVQDMDHENMFWYRQDPGLGLRLIYFSYDVKMKEKGDIPEGYSVSREKKERFSLILESASTNQTSMYLCASSLVDRGHNEQFFGPGTRLTVL.

The genes are TRBV28 and TRBJ1-2; D uncertain. The CDR3 spans 14 residues. Trimming cost V 6 bases and J 4 bases, with 15 bases left between them. Germline-derived CDR1 and CDR2 are MDHEN and SYDVKM. For the CDR3, the DNA is TGTGCCAGCAGCCCACCCGGCCAGTCCTATGGCTACACCTTC. Translation: CASSPPGQSYGYTF.

This clonotype was observed at least ten times. V is TRBV25-1 and J is TRBJ1-2; the match to TRBD1 covers 7 bases. The germline V gene encodes CDR1 MGHDK and CDR2 SYGVNS. With V trimmed by 6 bases and J by 4 bases, 5 bases remained unmatched. The CDR3 is 13 amino acids. CDR3 in amino acids: CASRGQVPYGYTF. CDR3 sequence (DNA): TGTGCCAGCAGAGGACAGGTTCCCTATGGCTACACCTTC.

The chain carries TRBV5-1 and TRBJ2-1, with TRBD2 as a possible D gene (6 bases). V was cut by 7 bases and J by 2 bases, with 19 bases left in between. The CDR3 sequence is 16 residues long. CDR1 and CDR2 (germline): SGHRS, YFSETQ. Here the CDR3 DNA reads TGCGCCAGCCCCCCAGGCGGGACGGCCACCTACAATGAGCAGTTCTTC. Translated, it gives CASPPGGTATYNEQFF.

About this clonotype itself: This may be a read error: a much more frequent sequence differs by one nucleotide. The chain is built from TRBV3-1 and TRBJ1-2; weak D call: TRBD1 (6 bases). Germline V CDR1 and CDR2: LGHDT, YNNKEL (reference sequence). CDR3 size: 11 residues. The DNA of the CDR3 is TGTGCCAACAGCCAACAGGGTGGCTACACCTTC. It yields the protein CANSQQGGYTF.

In this sample, this clonotype turned up a few times. The chain combines TRBV30 with TRBJ1-1; D may be TRBD1 (5 bases). V was clipped by 3 bases and J by 1 base, with 12 bases between them. From germline, CDR1 is GTSNPN and CDR2 SVGIG (reference sequence). The CDR3 sequence is 14 residues long. CDR3 protein: CAWRWGTGNTEAFF. The DNA of the CDR3 is TGTGCCTGGAGATGGGGGACCGGGAACACTGAAGCTTTCTTT.

In regard to this clonotype: One end of the junction is discordant with germline, which a read error may explain. V usage is TRBV20-1 and J usage is TRBJ2-3, with D uncertain. The length of the CDR3 is 13 residues. Germline V lookup: CDR1 DFQATT, CDR2 SNEGSKA (reference sequence). The CDR3 is CSAHHLNTDRQYF. The CDR3 bases are TGCAGTGCCCATCACTTAAACACAGATAGGCAGTATTTT.

The CDR3 spells CASSYRRENYEQYF. The CDR3 DNA reads as TGTGCCAGCAGTTACCGCAGGGAAAACTACGAGCAGTACTTC. The genes are TRBV6-6 and TRBJ2-7, with TRBD1 as a possible D gene (5 bases). Germline CDR1 is MNHNY and CDR2 is SVGAGI (reference sequence). This CDR3 region has 14 residues. Trimming shortened V by 2 bases and J by 3 bases, and 11 bases separated the two germline ends.

This clonotype was detected only a few times. The chain has TRBV6-5 and TRBJ1-2; D is undetermined. Germline V lookup: CDR1 MNHEY, CDR2 SVGAGI. V was trimmed by 4 bases and J by 4 bases, leaving 19 bases between them. The CDR3 runs 16 residues. The CDR3 region has the DNA TGTGCCAGCAGTTCCCATACTCCGAAGGAAGGCTATGGCTACACCTTC. This encodes CASSSHTPKEGYGYTF.

This clonotype turned up a few times. This chain joins TRBV5-1 and TRBJ2-7, with D possibly matching TRBD2 (5 bases). In germline, CDR1 is SGHRS, CDR2 YFSETQ. Trimming removed 0 bases at V and 0 bases at J, with 10 bases between. The CDR3 length is 15 residues. The CDR3 bases are TGCGCCAGCAGCTTGGTTGGGGAGAGCTCCTACGAGCAGTACTTC. It encodes CASSLVGESSYEQYF. Based on the CDR3 plus reference TRBV5-1 and TRBJ2-7, the full variable domain is KAGVTQTPRYLIKTRGQQVTLSCSPISGHRSVSWYQQTPGQGLQFLFEYFSETQRNKGNFPGRFSGRQFSNSRSEMNVSTLELGDSALYLCASSLVGESSYEQYFGPGTRLTVT.

This clonotype showed up just a few times. CDR3 nucleotides: TGTGCCAGCAGCCAATTTCGGCTAGCGGGGGCCCTGTACCAAGAGACCCAGTACTTC. It translates to CASSQFRLAGALYQETQYF. The chain combines TRBV11-2 with TRBJ2-5, with 10 bases matching TRBD2. CDR1 is SGHAT, CDR2 FQNNGV, per germline. The CDR3 is 19 amino acids. Unmatched junction bases numbered 15, after V lost 5 bases and J lost 0 bases.

V and J are TRBV29-1 and TRBJ2-1, with 12 bases lining up with TRBD2. The V gene end was trimmed by 5 bases and the J gene end by 8 bases; junction bases not matched to a gene: 16. Germline V lookup: CDR1 SQVTM, CDR2 ANQGSEA. The CDR3 covers 17 residues. The CDR3 reads CSVRGGKLAGGRDEQFF. In DNA, the CDR3 is TGCAGCGTTCGGGGGGGCAAACTAGCGGGAGGAAGAGATGAGCAGTTCTTC.

The chain carries TRBV28 and TRBJ2-3, with 9 bases identical to TRBD1. Germline trimming cut 5 bases from V and 1 base from J; bases unmatched to any gene: 13. From germline, CDR1 is MDHEN and CDR2 SYDVKM. The CDR3 is 18 amino acids. The CDR3 coding sequence is TGTGCCAGCAGTCCCTCGGGACAGGGATATAGGGGCACAGATACGCAGTATTTT. The encoded protein is CASSPSGQGYRGTDTQYF.

This clonotype was detected only a few times. The rearrangement uses TRBV6-2 or TRBV6-3 and TRBJ2-1, with 13 bases fitting TRBD2. The V and J ends lost 6 bases and 5 bases, in that order; junction bases with no gene match: 1. The CDR3 consists of 14 residues. CDR1 is MNHEY, CDR2 SVGEGT, per germline. CDR3: CASRTSGRNNEQFF. The CDR3 DNA sequence: TGTGCCAGCAGGACTAGCGGGAGGAACAATGAGCAGTTCTTC.

This clonotype was observed a few times. The V gene is TRBV18, the J gene TRBJ2-1; 10 bases are shared with TRBD1. V shed 3 bases, J shed 6 bases, and the junction held 5 bases outside the gene matches. The CDR3 is made up of 15 amino acids. Germline lookup yields CDR1 KGHSH and CDR2 LQKENI. The CDR3 sequence: CASSPGTGVGNEQFF. CDR3 nucleotides: TGTGCCAGCTCACCCGGGACAGGGGTAGGCAATGAGCAGTTCTTC.

This clonotype came up a few times. Here the CDR3 DNA reads TGCGCCAGCAGCGGCCTCGAAGCCAGCGGCAAAAACATTCAGTACTTC. This encodes CASSGLEASGKNIQYF. The chain carries TRBV5-1 and TRBJ2-4; weak D call: TRBD2 (5 bases). CDR3 length: 16 residues. Trimming removed 4 bases from V and 3 bases from J, with 17 bases in between. The V gene's germline CDR1 is SGHRS and CDR2 YFSETQ.

This rearrangement joins TRBV25-1 to TRBJ2-1; D may be TRBD1 (6 bases). The V gene lost 6 bases and the J gene lost 9 bases, with 18 bases spanning the gap. The CDR3 covers 14 residues. CDR1 MGHDK and CDR2 SYGVNS come from the germline V gene. The CDR3 sequence: CASSHHPKDSEQFF. The CDR3 DNA reads TGTGCCAGCAGCCACCATCCTAAGGACAGTGAGCAGTTCTTC.